This T cell receptor beta chain emerged from a study of T cell changes during pregnancy in multiple sclerosis. Clones were sequenced by immunoSEQ multiplex PCR, and TCRdb holds only the in-frame ones, with some missing. The sample holds about 76,000 clones, roughly 93% seen once. Concerning this clone itself: This same CDR3 is encoded by further DNA sequences in the sample.

The length of the CDR3 is 16 residues. Germline loops: CDR1 MNHNS, CDR2 SASEGT. After removal of 2 bases from V and 5 bases from J, the junction contained 9 bases not matched to a gene. The J gene is TRBJ1-5, the V gene TRBV6-1; TRBD1 matches at 7 bases. The source material was peripheral blood, sampled in the second trimester of pregnancy. The receptor was derived from a female donor with multiple sclerosis, enrolled in a pregnancy study. CDR3 bases: TGTGCCAGCAGTGAATTGACGGGACAGCCCCATCAGCCCCAGCATTTT. Residues: CASSELTGQPHQPQHF.